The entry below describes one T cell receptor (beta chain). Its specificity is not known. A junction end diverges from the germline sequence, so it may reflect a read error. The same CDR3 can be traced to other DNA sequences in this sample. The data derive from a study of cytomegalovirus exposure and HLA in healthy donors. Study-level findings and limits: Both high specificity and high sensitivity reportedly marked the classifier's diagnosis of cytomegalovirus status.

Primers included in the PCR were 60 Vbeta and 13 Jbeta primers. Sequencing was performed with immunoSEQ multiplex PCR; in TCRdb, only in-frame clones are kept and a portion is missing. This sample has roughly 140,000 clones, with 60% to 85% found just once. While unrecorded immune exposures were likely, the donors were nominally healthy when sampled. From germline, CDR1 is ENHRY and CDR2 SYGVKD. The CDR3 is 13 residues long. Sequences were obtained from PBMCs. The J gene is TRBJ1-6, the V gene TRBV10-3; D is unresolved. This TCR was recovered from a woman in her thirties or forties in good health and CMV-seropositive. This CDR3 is CAISDRESSPLHF. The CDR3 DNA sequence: TGCGCCATCAGTGATAGGGAGAGCTCACCCCTCCACTTT.